This T cell receptor (beta chain) was identified during a study of CD4+ T cells in melanoma. Whole-study findings and limits: In melanoma, neoantigen-specific CD4+ T cells reportedly differed in differentiation state. CD8+ T cell, macrophage and B cell function reportedly correlated with neoantigen-specific CD4+ T cells.

Turning to this clone: What it binds is not known.

Germline lookup yields CDR1 MNHNS and CDR2 SASEGT. V lost 2 bases, J lost 14 bases, and 9 bases lay in between. The CDR3 has 11 residues. Method: immunoSEQ multiplex PCR; TCRdb's copy keeps in-frame clones and lacks some. The sample carries around 50,000 clones, 89% recorded once. This TCR was sampled from a human donor with melanoma. V gene TRBV6-1 combines with J gene TRBJ1-4, with D hard to call. Sequencing was performed on peripheral blood. CDR3 in DNA: TGTGCCAGCAGTGAAAGATTCTGGCTGTTTTTT. It yields the protein CASSERFWLFF.